This TCR beta chain was sequenced for a study of cytomegalovirus exposure and HLA in healthy donors. The CDR3 is 13 residues long. The germline CDR1 and CDR2 sequences are SGHNT and YYREEE (reference sequence). Trimming removed 2 bases from V and 6 bases from J; junction bases left unmatched: 4. Primers for the PCR totalled 60 Vbeta and 13 Jbeta. The data were produced by immunoSEQ multiplex PCR, yet TCRdb's version contains in-frame clones alone and is incomplete. There are about 98,000 clones in the sample; about three quarters occur only once, and 1.4% lies in the top ten. General study findings and limits: Later examination showed HLA-associated TCR beta chains had greater clonal expansion than equally common others. Analyzed later, association rates of TCRs varied across HLA loci, with DRB1 most and HLA-C fewest.

Healthy bone marrow donors supplied every sample. This clone came up once. Antigen: not known. The TCR sequence derives from a man in his forties or fifties in good health and CMV-seronegative. The specimen sequenced was PBMCs. The chain uses TRBV5-4 and TRBJ2-7; 8 bases match TRBD1. CDR3 region: CASSLGDRGEQYF. The CDR3, as DNA: TGTGCCAGCAGCTTAGGTGACAGGGGCGAGCAGTACTTC.